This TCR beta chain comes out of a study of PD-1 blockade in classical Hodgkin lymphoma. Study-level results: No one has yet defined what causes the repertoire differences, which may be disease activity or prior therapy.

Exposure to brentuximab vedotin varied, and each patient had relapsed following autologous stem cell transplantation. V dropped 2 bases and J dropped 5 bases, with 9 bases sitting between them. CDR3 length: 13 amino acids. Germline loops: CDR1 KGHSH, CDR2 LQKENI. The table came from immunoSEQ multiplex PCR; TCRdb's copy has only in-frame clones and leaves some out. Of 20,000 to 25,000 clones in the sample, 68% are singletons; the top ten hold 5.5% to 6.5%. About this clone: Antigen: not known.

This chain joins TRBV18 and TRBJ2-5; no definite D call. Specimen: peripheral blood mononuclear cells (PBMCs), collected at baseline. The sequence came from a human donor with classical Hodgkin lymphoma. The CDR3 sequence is CASSPGMGETQYF. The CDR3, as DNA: TGTGCCAGCTCACCAGGGATGGGGGAGACCCAGTACTTC.